The present TCR beta chain was sequenced within a study of Ad26.COV2.S vaccination and SARS-CoV-2 variants. On the study more broadly: Dosing was one shot or two shots 56 days apart.

The treatment was: 15 to 20 received Ad26.COV2.S at low or high dose, single or two shots; about five received placebo; per-sample allocation not given. On day 63 after the first injection, vaccine and placebo recipients gave samples. Donor was an adult aged 18-55 years in Boston. Vaccine was an Ad26 vector expressing Wuhan-strain SARS-CoV-2 spike. V lost 3 bases and J 1 base, leaving 6 bases between the germline ends. The CDR3 consists of 14 residues. Germline values: CDR1 LNHDA, CDR2 SQIVND (reference sequence). Profiling relied on immunoSEQ multiplex PCR, and the TCRdb table lists in-frame clones only, not all of them. The sample includes more than 300,000 clones, 75% to 90% seen only once; the top ten take approximately 12%.

The origin of this receptor is a person between 18 and 60 years old who received the Ad26.COV2.S COVID-19 vaccine or a placebo. The chain recombines TRBV19 with TRBJ2-2; D is ambiguous. The sequencing used peripheral blood, collected in a trial of Ad26.COV2.S vaccine versus placebo. The CDR3 protein is CASSILGNTGELFF. CDR3 nucleotides: TGTGCCAGTAGTATCTTGGGGAACACCGGGGAGCTGTTTTTT.